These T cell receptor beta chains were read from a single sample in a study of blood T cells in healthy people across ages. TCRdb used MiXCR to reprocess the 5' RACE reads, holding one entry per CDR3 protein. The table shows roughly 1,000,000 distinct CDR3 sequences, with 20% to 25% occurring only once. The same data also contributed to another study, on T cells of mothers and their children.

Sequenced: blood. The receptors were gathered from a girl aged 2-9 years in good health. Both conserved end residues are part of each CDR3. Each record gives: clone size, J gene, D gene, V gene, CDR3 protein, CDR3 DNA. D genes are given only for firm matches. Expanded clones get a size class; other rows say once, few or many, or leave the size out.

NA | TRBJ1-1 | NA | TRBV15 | CATSRVIGVGAFF | TGTGCCACCAGCAGAGTAATCGGAGTTGGGGCTTTCTTT
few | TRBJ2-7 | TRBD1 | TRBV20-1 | CSASRTGNEQYF | TGCAGTGCTAGCCGGACAGGGAACGAGCAGTACTTC
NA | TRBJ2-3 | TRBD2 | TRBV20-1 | CSARDPRGGTDTQYF | TGCAGTGCTAGAGATCCGCGGGGGGGCACAGATACGCAGTATTTT
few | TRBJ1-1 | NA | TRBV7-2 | CASSMTDNTEAFF | TGTGCCAGCAGCATGACAGACAACACTGAAGCTTTCTTT
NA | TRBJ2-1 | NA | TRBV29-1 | CSQTINNEQFF | TGCAGCCAAACGATAAACAATGAGCAGTTCTTC
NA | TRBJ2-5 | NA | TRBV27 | CASTTLGEETQYF | TGTGCCAGCACGACGTTAGGAGAGGAGACCCAGTACTTC
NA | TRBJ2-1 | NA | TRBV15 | CATSPTGPLLNEQFF | TGTGCCACCAGCCCCACGGGACCACTACTAAATGAGCAGTTCTTC
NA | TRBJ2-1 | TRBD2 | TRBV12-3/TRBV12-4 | CASSLNSGGDEQFF | TGTGCCAGCAGTTTGAATAGCGGGGGGGATGAGCAGTTCTTC
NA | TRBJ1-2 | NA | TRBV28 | CASRPRGAQGYTF | TGTGCCAGCAGACCCCGGGGGGCGCAAGGCTACACCTTC
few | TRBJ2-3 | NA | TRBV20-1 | CSASGRDTDTQYF | TGCAGTGCTAGTGGCAGGGATACAGATACGCAGTATTTT
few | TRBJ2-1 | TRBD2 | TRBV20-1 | CSQLAYNEQFF | TGCAGTCAACTAGCGTACAATGAGCAGTTCTTC
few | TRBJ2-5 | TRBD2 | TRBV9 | CASSVAQTVGGQETQYF | TGTGCCAGCAGCGTAGCCCAAACGGTGGGGGGGCAAGAGACCCAGTACTTC
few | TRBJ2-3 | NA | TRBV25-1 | CASNSGPPHSGTDTQYF | TGTGCCAGCAACTCAGGTCCTCCTCACTCCGGCACAGATACGCAGTATTTT
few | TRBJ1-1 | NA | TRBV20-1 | CSAREGGEGNTEAFF | TGCAGTGCTAGAGAAGGGGGGGAGGGGAACACTGAAGCTTTCTTT
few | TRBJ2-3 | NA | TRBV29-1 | CSVARGDSSTDTQYF | TGCAGCGTTGCGAGGGGGGACAGCTCCACAGATACGCAGTATTTT
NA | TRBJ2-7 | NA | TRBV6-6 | CASKVRDSSGEQYF | TGTGCCAGCAAGGTCCGAGACTCCTCCGGCGAGCAGTACTTC
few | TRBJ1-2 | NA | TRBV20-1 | CSAEGYGYTF | TGCAGTGCTGAGGGCTATGGCTACACCTTC
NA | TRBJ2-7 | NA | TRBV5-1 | CASSLSVTSYEQYF | TGCGCCAGCAGTCTAAGTGTCACCTCCTACGAGCAGTACTTC
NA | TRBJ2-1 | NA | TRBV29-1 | CSVVNYNEQFF | TGCAGCGTTGTGAACTACAATGAGCAGTTCTTC
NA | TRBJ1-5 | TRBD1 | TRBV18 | CASSLSGTGGGQPQHF | TGTGCCAGCTCATTATCCGGGACAGGGGGCGGCCAGCCCCAGCATTTT
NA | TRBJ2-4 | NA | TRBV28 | CASSFGGGPAKNIQYF | TGTGCCAGCAGTTTTGGAGGGGGCCCAGCCAAAAACATTCAGTACTTC
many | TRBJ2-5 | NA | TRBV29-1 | CSVNVQLSETQYF | TGCAGCGTTAACGTACAGTTGTCGGAGACCCAGTACTTC
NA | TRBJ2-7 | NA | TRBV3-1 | CASSQEVAGHEQYF | TGTGCCAGCAGCCAAGAAGTAGCAGGTCACGAGCAGTACTTC
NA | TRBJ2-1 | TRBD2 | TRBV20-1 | CSAFKAGGPRGDEQFF | TGCAGTGCTTTTAAAGCGGGAGGGCCGAGGGGCGATGAGCAGTTCTTC
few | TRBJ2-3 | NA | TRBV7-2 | CASSLLQITDTQYF | TGTGCCAGCAGCTTATTACAGATCACAGATACGCAGTATTTT
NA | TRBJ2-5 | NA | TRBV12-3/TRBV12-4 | CASSLDRDLQETQYF | TGTGCCAGCAGTTTAGATCGGGACTTACAAGAGACCCAGTACTTC